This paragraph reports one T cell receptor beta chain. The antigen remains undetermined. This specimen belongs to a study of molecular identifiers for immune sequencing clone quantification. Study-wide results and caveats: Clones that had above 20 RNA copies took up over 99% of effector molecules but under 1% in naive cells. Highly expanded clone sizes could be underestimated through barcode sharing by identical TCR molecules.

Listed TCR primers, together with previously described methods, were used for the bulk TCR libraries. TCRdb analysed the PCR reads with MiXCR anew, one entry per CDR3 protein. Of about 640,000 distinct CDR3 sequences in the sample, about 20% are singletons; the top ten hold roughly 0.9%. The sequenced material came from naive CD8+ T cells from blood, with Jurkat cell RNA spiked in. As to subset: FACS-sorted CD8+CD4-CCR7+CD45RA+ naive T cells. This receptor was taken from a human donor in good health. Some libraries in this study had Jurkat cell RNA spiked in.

CDR3 sequence: CASSSEPSSGTDTQYF. CDR3 coding DNA: TGTGCCAGCAGTTCAGAGCCCAGTTCGGGCACAGATACGCAGTATTTT. The rearrangement joins TRBV12-3 or TRBV12-4 to TRBJ2-3; D remains ambiguous. The CDR3 is made up of 16 amino acids. With 4 bases removed from V and 1 base from J, the gap between germline ends came to 15 bases.